The next 9 T cell receptor beta chains were all read from a single sample in a study of graft-versus-host responses after intestinal transplantation. Their cognate antigens are unknown. Data came from immunoSEQ multiplex PCR; TCRdb stores just in-frame clones and leaves some out. The data show about 50,000 clones, about 93% seen once. This sample comprised unstimulated CD4+ T cells sorted from spleen or lymph node cells, obtained before transplant. Receptors originate from a human donor who was the organ donor for an intestinal transplant.

The CDR3: CASSPTRIPYNEQFF. The DNA for the CDR3 is TGTGCCAGCAGCCCGACTCGAATCCCCTACAATGAGCAGTTCTTC. V is TRBV7-9 and J is TRBJ2-1; D remains unclear. Germline CDR1 and CDR2: SEHNR and FQNEAQ (reference sequence). The CDR3 runs to 15 residues. Trimming removed 5 bases from V and 2 bases from J, with 13 bases in between.

For the CDR3, the DNA is TGTGCCAGCACTCAGGACAGGGGTTACGAGCAGTACTTC. This sequence encodes CASTQDRGYEQYF. The V and J genes are TRBV2 and TRBJ2-7; 9 bases map to TRBD1. Trimming removed 7 bases from V and 4 bases from J; junction bases left unmatched: 5. Germline V CDR1 and CDR2: SNHLY, FYNNEI. This CDR3 is 13 amino acids long.

V usage is TRBV19 and J usage is TRBJ1-2, with 9 bases lining up with TRBD1. The CDR3 spans 15 residues. Trimming took 5 bases from V and 4 from J; bases not matched to a gene: 8. Per the germline V gene, CDR1 is LNHDA and CDR2 is SQIVND (reference sequence). DNA for the CDR3: TGTGCCAGTAGTCGAGGACAGGGGCTAGTCTATGGCTACACCTTC. Translating gives CASSRGQGLVYGYTF. Supplemented by reference TRBV19 and TRBJ1-2, the full variable domain reads DGGITQSPKYLFRKEGQNVTLSCEQNLNHDAMYWYRQDPGQGLRLIYYSQIVNDFQKGDIAEGYSVSREKKESFPLTVTSAQKNPTAFYLCASSRGQGLVYGYTFGSGTRLTVV.

The count of this clone is one. The genes are TRBV4-3 and TRBJ2-1, with TRBD2 identical over 9 bases. V dropped 0 bases and J dropped 3; count of bases not matched to a gene: 3. This CDR3 spans 16 amino acids. Germline CDR1 and CDR2: LGHNA and YSLEER. The CDR3 DNA sequence: TGCGCCAGCAGCCAAGACCAAGCGGGAGGCTACAATGAGCAGTTCTTC. It encodes CASSQDQAGGYNEQFF.

The genes are TRBV6-5 and TRBJ2-7; 11 bases map to TRBD1. Germline trimming cut 2 bases from V and 5 bases from J; bases unmatched to any gene: 8. CDR3 size: 16 residues. Germline-derived CDR1 and CDR2 are MNHEY and SVGAGI. The DNA for the CDR3 is TGTGCCAGCAGTTACGCACCCCGGACAGGGGGCCACGAGCAGTACTTC. Amino acids: CASSYAPRTGGHEQYF.

In DNA, the CDR3 is TGTGCCTGGAGTGTGGGGACAGCTAATGAAAAACTGTTTTTT. Translated: CAWSVGTANEKLFF. The rearrangement joins TRBV30 to TRBJ1-4, with TRBD1 matching over 7 bases. Germline assignment: CDR1 GTSNPN and CDR2 SVGIG (reference sequence). J was trimmed by 3 bases and V by 0 bases; bases with no gene match: 1. The CDR3 spans 14 residues.

As DNA, the CDR3 is TGTGCCAGCAGCTCATCGGCGGGAGCTCCCTGGGCCGGGGAGCTGTTTTTT. This sequence encodes CASSSSAGAPWAGELFF. The chain links TRBV11-1 to TRBJ2-2, with TRBD2 matching over 7 bases. Losses at the gene ends were 4 bases for V and 6 bases for J; bases not matched to a gene: 14. The CDR3 extends over 17 amino acids. Germline loops: CDR1 SGHAT, CDR2 FQDESV (reference sequence).

This clone was detected once. The genes are TRBV5-6 and TRBJ1-4; D uncertain. V shed 2 bases and J shed 7 bases, with 15 bases lying between them. Germline V gene lookup returns CDR1 SGHDT and CDR2 YYEEEE. The CDR3 is made up of 15 amino acids. The CDR3 DNA is TGTGCCAGCAGCTTTTGGCGACAAAGGTTTGAAAAACTGTTTTTT. Translation gives CASSFWRQRFEKLFF.

The chain is built from TRBV5-5 and TRBJ1-6; perhaps TRBD1 as D (6 bases). The CDR3 length is 15 residues. Germline lookup yields CDR1 SGHKS and CDR2 YYEKEE (reference sequence). Trimming pared 0 bases from V and 7 bases from J, leaving 11 bases between. CDR3 amino acids: CASSLGQADNSPLHF. CDR3 in DNA: TGTGCCAGCAGCTTGGGACAGGCTGACAATTCACCCCTCCACTTT.